This entry concerns a single T cell receptor (beta chain). Measured with immunoSEQ multiplex PCR; TCRdb has only the in-frame clones, and not every one. The sample holds a few hundred thousand clones, 85% to 90% seen once. Per germline, CDR1 KGHSH and CDR2 LQKENI. V shed 0 bases and J shed 4 bases, with 18 bases lying between them. This CDR3 comprises 17 residues. The data are from a study of blood T cell repertoires in COVID-19. Across the study: T cells, B-cell-depleted T cells, or PBMCs supplied cDNA or gDNA.

The sample taken for sequencing was peripheral blood. The chain uses TRBV18 and TRBJ1-1; D gene ambiguous. This clonotype was obtained from a woman between 45 and 60 years old with active or convalescent COVID-19. CDR3 in DNA: TGTGCCAGCTCACCACCAAACAGAAGAATCGGTCGCACTGAAGCTTTCTTT. This translates into CASSPPNRRIGRTEAFF.